This T cell receptor (beta chain) appears in the sequencing data of a study of identical twins. V was clipped by 5 bases and J by 2 bases, with 19 bases between them. Germline lookup yields CDR1 SGHVS and CDR2 FQNEAQ. This CDR3 is built from 16 residues. About this clonotype: Its cognate antigen is unknown.

TCRdb called the 5' RACE reads again in MiXCR, with one record for every CDR3 protein. This repertoire shows 600,000 to 800,000 distinct CDR3 sequences, 21% found once; its top ten account for roughly 4.3%. Notes on the study in general: The authors drew conclusions from cross-sectional statistical analysis rather than following the same donors.

The sample also formed part of further work on T cells expressing NK-cell markers. That investigation notes: Seven of the eight sequenced donors were classified as HCMV-seropositive, and one was classified as seronegative. The share of CD8+ T cells held by dominant NKG2C+ clonotypes was 1.0-7.0% in several donors. Where four donors were concerned, these clonotypes also led the CD3+CD56-NKG2C+ fraction.

The chain uses TRBV7-8 and TRBJ2-7; D perhaps matches TRBD2 (6 bases). This clonotype originated in a woman aged 18-29 years in good health. Sequencing was carried out using PBMCs. CDR3: CASSPPSRAGTYEQYF. For the CDR3, the DNA is TGTGCCAGCAGCCCTCCTAGCAGGGCGGGAACCTACGAGCAGTACTTC.